The TCR beta chain under discussion was sequenced for a study of blood T cell repertoires in COVID-19. Study summary: The study drew acute and convalescent COVID-19 samples from the United States, Italy and Spain.

Deletions cut 6 bases from V and 1 base from J, with 10 bases between. The CDR3 length is 13 residues. The germline CDR1 and CDR2 sequences are SGHRS and YFSETQ. In the original workflow: Nucleated cell number was recorded as an estimate derived from reference gene primer amplification. Measured with immunoSEQ multiplex PCR; TCRdb has only the in-frame clones, and not every one. V, J and clone size were drawn from that table, and D and trimming were deduced from the DNA. The table shows some 150,000 clones, with about 87% occurring only once. Sequenced sample: peripheral blood. The chain uses TRBV5-1 and TRBJ1-1; the D is unclear. The clonotype originates from a woman in her sixties who had recovered from COVID-19. The CDR3 DNA reads as TGCGCCAGCACCCCGGGAGGGAACACTGAAGCTTTCTTT. It encodes CASTPGGNTEAFF. Filled out from reference TRBV5-1 and TRBJ1-1, the complete variable domain reads KAGVTQTPRYLIKTRGQQVTLSCSPISGHRSVSWYQQTPGQGLQFLFEYFSETQRNKGNFPGRFSGRQFSNSRSEMNVSTLELGDSALYLCASTPGGNTEAFFGQGTRLTVV.